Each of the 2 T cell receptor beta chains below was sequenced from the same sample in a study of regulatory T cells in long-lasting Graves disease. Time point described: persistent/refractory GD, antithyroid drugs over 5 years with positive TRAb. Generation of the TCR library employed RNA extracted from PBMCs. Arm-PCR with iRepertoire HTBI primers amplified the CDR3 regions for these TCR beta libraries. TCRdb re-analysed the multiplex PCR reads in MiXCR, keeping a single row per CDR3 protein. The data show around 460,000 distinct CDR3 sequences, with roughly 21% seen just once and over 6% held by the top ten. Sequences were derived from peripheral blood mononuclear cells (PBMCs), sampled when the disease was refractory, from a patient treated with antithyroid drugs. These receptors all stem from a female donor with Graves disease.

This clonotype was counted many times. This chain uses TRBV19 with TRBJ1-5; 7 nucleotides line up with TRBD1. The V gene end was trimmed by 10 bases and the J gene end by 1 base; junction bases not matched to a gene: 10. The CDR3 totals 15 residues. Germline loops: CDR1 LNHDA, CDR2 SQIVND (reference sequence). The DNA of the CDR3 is TGTGCCACAAGACAAGGGGGCCTCAGCAATCAGCCCCAGCATTTT. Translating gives CATRQGGLSNQPQHF.

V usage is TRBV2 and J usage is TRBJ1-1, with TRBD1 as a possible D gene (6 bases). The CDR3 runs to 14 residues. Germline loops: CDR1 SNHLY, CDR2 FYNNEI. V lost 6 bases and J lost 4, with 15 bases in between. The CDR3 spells CASRDRRIATEAFF. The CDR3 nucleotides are TGTGCCAGCAGAGACAGGAGGATCGCCACTGAAGCTTTCTTT.